This T cell receptor (beta chain) was recovered during a study of cytomegalovirus exposure and HLA in healthy donors. As for the study in general: In terms of ancestry, the Caucasian-associated cluster contained 80% to 90% of the approximately 430 genotyped donors.

Overall study results and limits: HLA allele associations emerged for fewer than 20,000 TCR beta sequences in a later analysis, at 0.05 false discovery rate.

Trimming stripped 5 bases from V and 5 bases from J, with 15 bases between. There are 14 residues in the CDR3. CDR1 SGHNT and CDR2 YYREEE come from the germline V gene (reference sequence). 60 Vbeta and 13 Jbeta primers were used in PCR. The data were produced by immunoSEQ multiplex PCR, yet TCRdb's version contains in-frame clones alone and is incomplete. This sample carries approximately 190,000 clones, more than 75% of them seen once, and the ten largest clones take about 14%. Points on this clone: What it binds is unknown.

Sequencing used PBMCs. The clonotype comes from a woman aged 25 to 39 in good health and CMV-seropositive. The chain is built from TRBV5-4 and TRBJ2-3; tentatively, D is TRBD2 (7 bases). The CDR3 region has the DNA TGTGCCAGCAGTCAACGGGGGGCCAGAGATACGCAGTATTTT. Translation gives CASSQRGARDTQYF.